The sequence of this TCR beta chain was determined in a study of blood T cell repertoires in COVID-19. At the level of the study: Researchers got acute and convalescent COVID-19 samples from the United States, Italy and Spain. Sample material is recorded as cDNA or gDNA derived from T cells, B-cell-depleted T cells, or PBMCs.

Under the authors' procedure: Estimation of nucleated cell counts relied on the amplification of reference gene primers. Clones were sequenced by immunoSEQ multiplex PCR, and TCRdb holds only the in-frame ones, with some missing. Clone size and V and J calls were adopted from that table, with D and trimming inferred from the DNA. Among a few hundred thousand clones listed, roughly nine tenths were seen once. Losses at the gene ends were 3 bases for V and 4 bases for J; bases not matched to a gene: 4. Germline lookup yields CDR1 SGHTS and CDR2 YDEGEE. This CDR3 contains 14 residues. Sequences were obtained from peripheral blood. The TCR originated in a man aged 55 to 70 with acute or convalescent COVID-19. J is TRBJ1-1 and V is TRBV5-8; 9 positions match TRBD1. CDR3 sequence (DNA): TGTGCCAGCAGCTGGGGGACAGGGATCACTGAAGCTTTCTTT. It is translated as CASSWGTGITEAFF. Looking up the rest from reference TRBV5-8 and TRBJ1-1 gives the full variable domain: EAGVTQSPTHLIKTRGQQATLRCSPISGHTSVYWYQQALGLGLQFLLWYDEGEERNRGNFPPRFSGRQFPNYSSELNVNALELEDSALYLCASSWGTGITEAFFGQGTRLTVV.